This T cell receptor beta chain was sequenced for a study of CD8 T cells in ankylosing spondylitis. TCRdb processed the 5' RACE reads anew with MiXCR; each CDR3 protein has one entry. The sample carries about 160,000 distinct CDR3 sequences, approximately 44% recorded once. CDR3 size: 15 residues. Germline V lookup: CDR1 MNHEY, CDR2 SVGEGT. V was pared by 6 bases and J by 2 bases, with 4 bases of the junction left unmatched. This clonotype has a handful of counts. The chain employs TRBV6-2 or TRBV6-3 and TRBJ2-7; 13 nucleotides align to TRBD2. The TCR sequence derives from a male donor with ankylosing spondylitis. The sample comprised synovial fluid, either unsorted or a sorted T cell fraction (not recorded which). CDR3 amino acids: CASSSGLAGAYEQYF. CDR3 DNA sequence: TGTGCCAGCAGCTCCGGACTAGCGGGAGCCTACGAGCAGTACTTC.